Detailed here is one T cell receptor (beta chain). Antigen specificity is unknown. Some clones are missing from TCRdb's copy, which holds only in-frame ones; the method was immunoSEQ multiplex PCR. The sample contains some 180,000 clones, around 88% of which appear only once. These data belong to a study of Ad26.COV2.S vaccination and SARS-CoV-2 variants. Study findings and constraints: Participants given vaccine showed non-spike TCR breadth similar to that of placebo recipients.

Material: peripheral blood, obtained after recovery from COVID-19. The origin of this receptor is a human donor who had recovered from COVID-19.

CDR3 protein: CASSLEAVAGTEAFF. CDR3 nucleotides: TGTGCCAGCAGCTTAGAGGCCGTGGCGGGCACTGAAGCTTTCTTT. The chain uses TRBV11-2 and TRBJ1-1; no firm D call. The CDR3 has 15 residues. CDR1 is SGHAT and CDR2 is FQNNGV in the germline V gene. Trimming took 0 bases from V and 4 from J, leaving 12 bases between them.